This T cell receptor (beta chain) was documented in a study of CD8+ T cells in alopecia areata. As for treatment: oral pan-JAK inhibitor, 5-10 mg twice daily. Individuals with alopecia areata gave both lesional scalp punch biopsies and peripheral blood for collection. This clone was recorded many times. Reverse transcribed after extraction, RNA yielded cDNA as the sequencing template. The data were produced by immunoSEQ multiplex PCR, yet TCRdb's version contains in-frame clones alone and is incomplete. Here the sample spans around 150,000 clones, 65% being singletons. The sequence came from a human donor with alopecia areata. Here the sequenced sample was CD4+ T cells sorted from blood, taken at week 4, from a patient treated with tofacitinib.

CDR3 DNA sequence: TGTGCCAGCAGCCTCGGACAGCGCGATGAGCAGTTCTTC. This encodes CASSLGQRDEQFF. The rearrangement uses TRBV7-3 and TRBJ2-1, with D possibly TRBD1 on 6 matching bases. Germline V gene data show CDR1 as SGHTA and CDR2 as FQGTGA. Trimming cost V 5 bases and J 8 bases, with 13 bases left between them. The CDR3 runs to 13 residues.